This T cell receptor beta chain appears in the sequencing data of a study of technical replicates of blood from four donors. CDR1 and CDR2 from the germline V gene are MGHRA and YSYEKL. The CDR3 loop spans 15 amino acids. Trimming pared 4 bases from V and 5 bases from J, leaving 15 bases between. Method: immunoSEQ multiplex PCR; TCRdb's copy keeps in-frame clones and lacks some. The sample has about 72,000 clones, roughly 90% seen once. The clonotype originates from a human donor in good health. V and J are TRBV4-1 and TRBJ1-5; possible D gene TRBD1, 6 bases. Input material: T cells isolated from PBMCs. CDR3 DNA: TGCGCCAGCAGCCTTAAACAGGGCAGCGATCAGCCCCAGCATTTT. Translating gives CASSLKQGSDQPQHF.